The clone carrying this T cell receptor beta chain was counted only a few times. Its antigen is unknown. This table comes from immunoSEQ multiplex PCR, and its TCRdb copy is limited to in-frame clones, with some not included. The sample includes roughly 77,000 clones, under 75% of them seen just once. The data belong to a study of radiotherapy plus CTLA-4 blockade in lung cancer. Study-wide findings and caveats: The best prediction of response reportedly came from early blood T cell clone dynamics, with interferon-beta.

Per the germline V gene, CDR1 is MNHEY and CDR2 is SVGAGI. V lost 6 bases to trimming and J lost 4 bases; unmatched junction nucleotides: 3. The CDR3 is made up of 13 amino acids. The V call is TRBV6-5, the J call TRBJ1-2, with TRBD1 identical over 9 bases. Sample: peripheral blood, taken from a patient treated with radiotherapy plus ipilimumab. The TCR comes from a human donor with non-small cell lung cancer whose response to radiotherapy plus ipilimumab could not be evaluated. The chain's CDR3 is CASRPGQGYGYTF. DNA for the CDR3: TGTGCCAGCAGACCGGGACAGGGCTATGGCTACACCTTC.